A selection of T cell receptor beta chains follows, all from one sample in a study of T cell responses to AZD1222 COVID-19 vaccine. The method was immunoSEQ multiplex PCR; TCRdb's version includes in-frame clones alone and lacks a portion of them. In the table there are around 100,000 clones, less than 95% of which are singletons. The sequences come from peripheral blood, collected on day 0 of AZD1222 vaccination. The receptors were gathered from an adult in good health. The CDR3 runs from the conserved cysteine through the conserved F or W. Each record gives: J gene, D gene, clone size, V gene, CDR3 protein, CDR3 DNA. The D gene is left open where the match is weak. Clone size is not always given. Where it is, it says once, few, many or a class for expanded clones.

TRBJ2-3	-	-	TRBV6-1	CASSELLVGPTTDTQYF	TGTGCCAGCAGTGAACTCCTGGTTGGACCCACCACAGATACGCAGTATTTT
TRBJ1-2	-	-	TRBV28	CASRSGDTDYGYTF	TGTGCCAGCAGGTCAGGGGATACGGACTATGGCTACACCTTC
TRBJ1-2	-	-	TRBV15	CATSRDSYADSSF	TGTGCCACCAGCAGAGATTCTTATGCGGATTCCTCCTTC
TRBJ1-3	-	few	TRBV6-1	CASSEWPSGGNTIYF	TGTGCCAGCAGTGAGTGGCCCTCTGGTGGAAACACCATATATTTT
TRBJ1-4	-	-	TRBV15	CATSRDDSKLFF	TGTGCCACCAGCAGAGATGACAGTAAACTGTTTTTT
TRBJ1-1	-	-	TRBV6-2/TRBV6-3	CASSYGPPGLNTEAFF	TGTGCCAGCAGTTACGGACCGCCTGGATTGAACACTGAAGCTTTCTTT
TRBJ2-1	-	-	TRBV5-1	CASSKDPSYNEQFF	TGCGCCAGCAGCAAGGACCCATCCTACAATGAGCAGTTCTTC
TRBJ1-2	-	-	TRBV6-1	CASSGQENILNYGYTF	TGTGCCAGCAGTGGCCAGGAGAACATTCTGAACTATGGCTACACCTTC
TRBJ2-7	-	-	TRBV6-5	CASRPATVWEQYF	TGTGCCAGCCGACCTGCGACAGTCTGGGAGCAGTACTTC
TRBJ1-4	-	-	TRBV25-1	CASSSRGTPTNEKLFF	TGTGCCAGCAGTAGCCGGGGGACTCCTACTAATGAAAAACTGTTTTTT
TRBJ1-2	-	-	TRBV9	CASSVGPTFYGYTF	TGTGCCAGCAGCGTGGGTCCAACTTTCTATGGCTACACCTTC
TRBJ2-3	-	-	TRBV24-1	CATAEGDTQYF	TGTGCCACCGCCGAGGGAGATACGCAGTATTTT
TRBJ2-3	-	-	TRBV13	CASSFLTTSSTDTQYF	TGTGCCAGCAGCTTCCTGACAACCTCTAGCACAGATACGCAGTATTTT
TRBJ1-1	-	-	TRBV25-1	CASSRRADEAFF	TGTGCCAGCAGTCGCAGGGCCGATGAAGCTTTCTTT
TRBJ2-3	TRBD1	-	TRBV12-3/TRBV12-4	CASSSPGQGQYF	TGTGCCAGCAGTTCTCCGGGACAGGGGCAGTATTTT
TRBJ1-6	TRBD1	-	TRBV30	CAWSVQGSGSPLHF	TGTGCCTGGAGTGTACAGGGGAGCGGCTCACCCCTCCACTTT
TRBJ2-5	TRBD1	-	TRBV7-9	CASSQAGTEETQYF	TGTGCCAGCAGCCAAGCCGGGACAGAAGAGACCCAGTACTTC
TRBJ1-5	TRBD1	-	TRBV2	CASGGTGNQPQHF	TGTGCCAGCGGGGGGACAGGCAATCAGCCCCAGCATTTT
TRBJ2-1	TRBD1	-	TRBV24-1	CATSDSGTGANEQFF	TGTGCCACCAGTGATTCCGGGACAGGGGCCAATGAGCAGTTCTTC
TRBJ2-1	-	-	TRBV11-2	CASSPLGQYNEQFF	TGTGCCAGCAGCCCATTAGGGCAGTACAATGAGCAGTTCTTC
TRBJ2-1	-	-	TRBV6-1	CASSEVESSYNEQFF	TGTGCCAGCAGTGAAGTGGAGAGCTCCTACAATGAGCAGTTCTTC
TRBJ2-1	-	-	TRBV7-2	CASSLSEGLYNEQFF	TGTGCCAGCAGCTTGAGCGAGGGCCTTTACAATGAGCAGTTCTTC
TRBJ1-2	-	-	TRBV15	CATSRDVRREQTRGGYTF	TGTGCCACCAGCAGAGATGTCCGCCGGGAACAGACTCGAGGAGGCTACACCTTC
TRBJ1-3	-	-	TRBV4-1	CASSLAHRAGPGTIYF	TGCGCCAGCAGCCTGGCGCACAGGGCCGGGCCGGGCACCATATATTTT
TRBJ2-7	-	-	TRBV3-1/TRBV3-2	CASSRGTVFYEQYF	TGTGCCAGCAGCCGAGGGACGGTCTTCTACGAGCAGTACTTC
TRBJ2-2	TRBD2	few	TRBV29-1	CSVDLFGLAGANTGELFF	TGCAGCGTCGACCTATTTGGACTAGCGGGGGCAAACACCGGGGAGCTGTTTTTT
TRBJ1-2	-	-	TRBV5-1	CASSLAQTANYGYTF	TGCGCCAGCAGCTTGGCACAGACAGCTAACTATGGCTACACCTTC
TRBJ2-7	TRBD1	-	TRBV29-1	CSVEERDRGGEQYF	TGCAGCGTTGAGGAGCGGGACAGGGGAGGCGAGCAGTACTTC
TRBJ1-2	TRBD1	-	TRBV6-5	CASSYSTGVAGYTF	TGTGCCAGCAGTTACTCAACAGGGGTTGCTGGCTACACCTTC
TRBJ2-7	-	-	TRBV2	CASKFGPYEQYF	TGTGCCAGCAAGTTTGGGCCCTACGAGCAGTACTTC
TRBJ1-1	-	-	TRBV4-1	CASSRGQGNTEAFF	TGCGCCAGCAGCCGAGGACAAGGGAACACTGAAGCTTTCTTT
TRBJ1-6	TRBD1	-	TRBV2	CASRQGEYSPLHF	TGTGCCAGCAGACAGGGGGAGTACTCACCCCTCCACTTT
TRBJ2-5	TRBD2	-	TRBV6-5	CASSYTRGGRETQYF	TGTGCCAGCAGTTACACGCGGGGGGGCCGGGAGACCCAGTACTTC
TRBJ2-2	-	-	TRBV20-1	CSASRRGGELFF	TGCAGTGCTAGTCGAAGGGGCGGGGAGCTGTTTTTT
TRBJ1-2	-	-	TRBV27	CASSNSPPGPPMGYTF	TGTGCCAGCAGTAACTCACCGCCGGGCCCCCCGATGGGCTACACCTTC
TRBJ2-3	-	-	TRBV13	CASSFLSRGVTDTQYF	TGTGCCAGCAGCTTCTTAAGCCGAGGAGTAACAGATACGCAGTATTTT
TRBJ1-4	TRBD1	-	TRBV4-1	CASSLGRTGYSLNEKLFF	TGCGCCAGCAGCCTAGGTAGGACAGGCTACTCACTTAATGAAAAACTGTTTTTT
TRBJ2-2	-	-	TRBV28	CASSLSRPAGELFF	TGTGCCAGCAGTTTATCCCGCCCCGCCGGGGAGCTGTTTTTT
TRBJ1-2	-	-	TRBV30	CAWSRDRPYGYTF	TGTGCCTGGAGTCGAGACCGCCCCTATGGCTATACCTTC
TRBJ2-1	-	-	TRBV6-6	CASSRRWSGVNEQFF	TGTGCCAGCAGTCGTCGTTGGTCCGGGGTCAATGAGCAGTTCTTC
TRBJ1-1	-	once	TRBV5-6	CASSLGLGKTEAFF	TGTGCCAGCAGCTTAGGGCTTGGAAAAACTGAAGCTTTCTTT
TRBJ2-5	-	-	TRBV12-3/TRBV12-4	CASSLRTEETQYF	TGTGCCAGCAGTTTACGGACGGAAGAGACCCAGTACTTC
TRBJ1-2	-	-	TRBV3-1/TRBV3-2	CASSLLGENYGYTF	TGTGCCAGCAGCCTGCTCGGGGAGAACTATGGCTACACCTTC
TRBJ2-7	TRBD2	-	TRBV5-4	CASSFGGGAYEQYF	TGTGCCAGCAGCTTTGGTGGGGGGGCCTACGAGCAGTACTTC
TRBJ2-1	TRBD1	-	TRBV3-1/TRBV3-2	CASSQLKGRGSYNEQFF	TGTGCCAGCAGCCAACTAAAGGGCAGGGGGTCCTACAATGAGCAGTTCTTC
TRBJ1-5	TRBD1	-	TRBV27	CASSLVGQGTQPQHF	TGTGCCAGCAGTTTAGTGGGACAGGGTACTCAGCCCCAGCATTTT
TRBJ1-2	-	once	TRBV7-2	CASSRLGPVDGYTF	TGTGCCAGCAGCCGGTTGGGCCCCGTCGATGGCTACACCTTC
TRBJ2-7	TRBD1	few	TRBV11-2	CASSSQGQGKLYEQYF	TGTGCCAGCAGCTCCCAGGGACAGGGAAAGCTGTACGAGCAGTACTTC
TRBJ1-5	-	-	TRBV10-3	CAISPTGTNYQPQHF	TGTGCCATCAGCCCCACAGGGACGAATTATCAGCCCCAGCATTTT